This TCR beta chain was sequenced during a study of CXCR3-negative and CXCR3-positive naive CD8 T cells. This CDR3 is 15 amino acids long. Germline assignment: CDR1 DFQATT and CDR2 SNEGSKA (reference sequence). Details on this clonotype: Antigen unknown.

The sorter processed each CD8+ T cell subset in triplicate at 250,000 to 300,000 cells apiece. Naive CD8+ T cells showed a CD45RO-CCR7+CD27+CD95- phenotype. With UMI labels, 5' RACE was used to prepare the TRB cDNA libraries. Each CDR3 protein gets one entry in TCRdb, which reprocessed the 5' RACE reads and gives no DNA. The table lists roughly 130,000 distinct CDR3 sequences. Findings of the study overall: Compared with CXCR3-negative naive cells, CXCR3-positive naive cells showed more hydrophobic TRB CDR3s. Memory cells diverged, while naive CXCR3-positive and CXCR3-negative cells had similar TRBV-TRBJ usage.

The clonotype originates from a human donor in good health. Some clones in this sample may be carry-over from other donors' samples. Sequenced: naive CXCR3+ CD8+ T cells from blood. As to subset: CD45RO-CCR7+CD27+CD95- naive CD8+ T cells expressing CXCR3 (TNR3+). The gene calls are TRBV20-1 and TRBJ2-7; TCRdb selects TRBD1, and the lack of DNA leaves this call unchecked. The CDR3 sequence: CSAREARQDYYEQYF.